This entry lists 31 T cell receptor beta chains sequenced from one sample in a study of blood T cell repertoires in COVID-19. Method: immunoSEQ multiplex PCR; TCRdb's copy keeps in-frame clones and lacks some. The table has 150,000 to 200,000 clones, roughly 87% seen once; the top ten hold under 10%. Sequenced sample: peripheral blood. All receptors derive from a woman aged 70 to 79 with COVID-19, enrolled during active disease.

This chain joins TRBV6-5 and TRBJ1-2, with a possible D match to TRBD1 (5 bases). The CDR3 has 15 residues. Deletions cut 5 bases from V and 5 bases from J, with 18 bases between. Looked up from germline, CDR1 is MNHEY and CDR2 is SVGAGI. The CDR3 is CASSRRTSGAYGYTF. The CDR3 DNA is TGTGCCAGCAGTCGCCGGACCTCTGGGGCATATGGCTACACCTTC.

V and J are TRBV18 and TRBJ2-2; 9 nucleotides line up with TRBD1. CDR3 length equals 15 residues. The V and J ends lost 1 base and 5 bases, in that order; junction bases with no gene match: 2. The V gene's germline CDR1 is KGHSH and CDR2 LQKENI. This chain's CDR3 is CASSPLQGATGELFF. Written as DNA, the CDR3 is TGTGCCAGCTCACCACTACAGGGGGCGACCGGGGAGCTGTTTTTT.

This clone was counted only a few times. The chain is built from TRBV6-6 and TRBJ2-7, with D unresolved. Trimming pared 0 bases from V and 4 bases from J, leaving 7 bases between. From germline, CDR1 is MNHNY and CDR2 SVGAGI (reference sequence). This CDR3 is built from 13 residues. The CDR3, as DNA: TGTGCCAGCAGTTACTCTACAGTATACGAGCAGTACTTC. Protein: CASSYSTVYEQYF.

V gene TRBV18 combines with J gene TRBJ2-3, with D possibly TRBD1 on 5 matching bases. Looked up from germline, CDR1 is KGHSH and CDR2 is LQKENI. The V gene lost 6 bases and the J gene lost 4 bases, with 14 bases spanning the gap. This CDR3 is built from 14 residues. For the CDR3, the DNA is TGTGCCAGCTCCCACCAGGGTTACTCAGATACGCAGTATTTT. This encodes CASSHQGYSDTQYF.

V gene TRBV7-2 combines with J gene TRBJ2-5, with D possibly TRBD1 on 6 matching bases. The V gene lost 6 bases and the J gene lost 4 bases, with 15 bases spanning the gap. The CDR3 totals 14 residues. Germline CDR1 reads SGHTA; CDR2 reads FQGNSA. CDR3 DNA: TGTGCCAGCAGGCTTGGACAGAACGGAGAGACCCAGTACTTC. This encodes CASRLGQNGETQYF. Looking up the rest from reference TRBV7-2 and TRBJ2-5 gives the full variable domain: GAGVSQSPSNKVTEKGKDVELRCDPISGHTALYWYRQSLGQGLEFLIYFQGNSAPDKSGLPSDRFSAERTGGSVSTLTIQRTQQEDSAVYLCASRLGQNGETQYFGPGTRLLVL.

The chain carries TRBV7-2 and TRBJ1-5; D remains ambiguous. CDR1 is SGHTA and CDR2 is FQGNSA in the germline V gene. The CDR3 is 13 amino acids. Trimming took 3 bases from V and 7 from J, leaving 10 bases between them. The chain's CDR3 is CASSFELRQPQHF. The CDR3 coding sequence is TGTGCCAGCAGCTTCGAACTAAGGCAGCCCCAGCATTTT. The full variable domain, with the rest looked up from reference TRBV7-2 and TRBJ1-5, is GAGVSQSPSNKVTEKGKDVELRCDPISGHTALYWYRQSLGQGLEFLIYFQGNSAPDKSGLPSDRFSAERTGGSVSTLTIQRTQQEDSAVYLCASSFELRQPQHFGDGTRLSIL.

V is TRBV3-1 (or the pseudogene TRBV3-2) and J is TRBJ1-6; D may be TRBD1 (5 bases). Germline V gene data show CDR1 as LGHDT and CDR2 as YNNKEL (reference sequence). Trimming took 4 bases from V and 16 from J, leaving 23 bases between them. The CDR3 length is 15 residues. The CDR3 DNA reads TGTGCCAGCAGCCCTAGGACACGTCCCTTAATGTTACTCCACTTT. Encoded protein: CASSPRTRPLMLLHF.

The DNA of the CDR3 is TGTGCCAGCGAGGCGGATCCACAGGGGAGCACTGAAGCTTTCTTT. Encoded protein: CASEADPQGSTEAFF. This chain links TRBV2 with TRBJ1-1; the match to TRBD1 covers 7 bases. The ends lost 8 bases at V and 4 bases at J; junction bases unmatched: 13. This CDR3 comprises 15 residues. The germline gives CDR1 SNHLY, CDR2 FYNNEI.

The chain recombines TRBV28 with TRBJ2-4, with a tentative D call TRBD2 (7 bases). The V and J ends lost 3 bases and 0 bases respectively, with 12 bases between them. CDR1 is MDHEN, CDR2 SYDVKM, per germline. The CDR3 loop spans 16 amino acids. CDR3 nucleotides: TGTGCCAGCAGTTTGGGGGGGCCTTTAGCCAAAAACATTCAGTACTTC. Translation gives CASSLGGPLAKNIQYF.

The chain uses TRBV11-2 and TRBJ2-1, with TRBD2 identical over 10 bases. There are 15 residues in the CDR3. Germline V gene sequence: CDR1 SGHAT, CDR2 FQNNGV. The ends lost 5 bases at V and 8 bases at J; junction bases unmatched: 9. CDR3 loop: CASSGVAGGLDEQFF. The CDR3 DNA reads TGTGCCAGCAGCGGAGTAGCGGGAGGCCTCGATGAGCAGTTCTTC. The full variable domain, completed using reference TRBV11-2 and TRBJ2-1, is EAGVAQSPRYKIIEKRQSVAFWCNPISGHATLYWYQQILGQGPKLLIQFQNNGVVDDSQLPKDRFSAERLKGVDSTLKIQPAKLEDSAVYLCASSGVAGGLDEQFFGPGTRLTVL.

The genes are TRBV30 and TRBJ1-1; 9 bases fit TRBD1. J lost 8 bases, V lost 7 bases, and 11 bases had no gene match. Germline CDR1 is GTSNPN and CDR2 is SVGIG (reference sequence). This CDR3 region has 13 residues. The CDR3 region is CASPGTGPDEAFF. CDR3 DNA: TGTGCCTCTCCCGGGACAGGGCCTGACGAAGCTTTCTTT.

The table lists this clone with a count of one. The chain is built from TRBV20-1 and TRBJ1-1; D gene unclear. Germline V gene sequence: CDR1 DFQATT, CDR2 SNEGSKA (reference sequence). V lost 6 bases and J lost 2, with 7 bases in between. CDR3 length: 11 amino acids. The CDR3 reads CSADKNTEAFF. The CDR3 DNA is TGCAGTGCAGACAAAAACACTGAAGCTTTCTTT.

V and J are TRBV28 and TRBJ2-2; unclear D gene. The V end lost 5 bases, the J end lost 5 bases, and 15 bases lay between the germline ends. Germline lookup yields CDR1 MDHEN and CDR2 SYDVKM. The CDR3 has 15 amino acids. The CDR3 nucleotides read TGTGCCAGCAGTAACTCGGTTCTTGGTACCGGGGAGCTGTTTTTT. Amino acids: CASSNSVLGTGELFF.

V is TRBV6-4 and J is TRBJ2-7, with a possible D match to TRBD2 (5 bases). V lost 0 bases and J lost 3, with 24 bases in between. CDR1 is MRHNA and CDR2 is SNTAGT in the germline V gene. This CDR3 is built from 19 residues. The CDR3 nucleotides are TGTGCCAGCAGTGACTCGCTCAGGAGGCAGCTCCCCCGAATCTACGAGCAGTACTTC. Protein: CASSDSLRRQLPRIYEQYF.

This clone was seen once. The CDR3 nucleotides are TGTGCCAGCAGCTTCAGGGCAGGGTACAATGAGCAGTTCTTC. Its protein is CASSFRAGYNEQFF. The chain recombines TRBV7-2 with TRBJ2-1, with D possibly being TRBD1 (5 bases). Germline CDR1 is SGHTA and CDR2 is FQGNSA. This CDR3 region has 14 residues. Trimming took off 3 bases at V and 4 bases at J, with 10 bases between the two ends.

The rearrangement joins TRBV7-9 to TRBJ2-2; no clear D. This CDR3 has 14 amino acids. Germline V lookup: CDR1 SEHNR, CDR2 FQNEAQ (reference sequence). The V end lost 1 base, the J end lost 6 bases, and 9 bases lay between the germline ends. The CDR3 region has the DNA TGTGCCAGCAGCTTAGTTGCGAGCTCCGGGGAGCTGTTTTTT. Translating it yields CASSLVASSGELFF.

This clone was found once. The chain joins TRBV5-1 to TRBJ2-7; 8 nucleotides align to TRBD2. Trimming took 3 bases from V and 3 from J; bases not matched to a gene: 8. Germline CDR1 is SGHRS and CDR2 is YFSETQ. The CDR3 loop spans 15 amino acids. CDR3 amino acids: CASSSQSGSNYEQYF. The CDR3 region has the DNA TGCGCCAGCAGCTCCCAAAGCGGGAGTAACTACGAGCAGTACTTC.

V usage is TRBV28 and J usage is TRBJ2-7, with 9 bases lining up with TRBD2. V lost 3 bases and J lost 6; bases outside the gene matches: 6. The length of the CDR3 is 14 residues. Germline V gives CDR1 MDHEN, CDR2 SYDVKM. CDR3 in amino acids: CASSLHLAGSEQYF. The CDR3 nucleotides are TGTGCCAGCAGTTTGCATCTAGCGGGATCCGAGCAGTACTTC. The full variable domain, completed using reference TRBV28 and TRBJ2-7, is DVKVTQSSRYLVKRTGEKVFLECVQDMDHENMFWYRQDPGLGLRLIYFSYDVKMKEKGDIPEGYSVSREKKERFSLILESASTNQTSMYLCASSLHLAGSEQYFGPGTRLTVT.

The chain joins TRBV5-1 to TRBJ2-3, with 7 bases that match TRBD2. The CDR3 totals 16 residues. Germline CDR1 is SGHRS and CDR2 is YFSETQ. V gave up 7 bases and J gave up 2 bases; unmatched junction bases: 13. The DNA for the CDR3 is TGCGCCAGCTGCACTGAGCGAGCGGGATACACAGATACGCAGTATTTT. It translates to CASCTERAGYTDTQYF.

This clone was observed a single time. The rearrangement joins TRBV7-8 to TRBJ2-2; 8 bases map to TRBD1. J was trimmed by 4 bases and V by 2 bases; bases with no gene match: 6. This CDR3 spans 16 amino acids. Germline CDR1 reads SGHVS; CDR2 reads FQNEAQ. The CDR3 region is CASSLWRTGSTGELFF. Here the CDR3 DNA reads TGTGCCAGCAGCTTATGGAGGACAGGGTCCACCGGGGAGCTGTTTTTT.

The rearrangement links TRBV7-3 to TRBJ2-3; TRBD2 matches 7 bases. Per the germline V gene, CDR1 is SGHTA and CDR2 is FQGTGA. The CDR3 extends over 16 amino acids. V lost 1 base, J lost 0 bases, and 4 bases stayed unmatched. The CDR3 loop reads CASSLIPSGSTDTQYF. The CDR3 DNA sequence: TGTGCCAGCAGCTTAATTCCTAGCGGTAGCACAGATACGCAGTATTTT. Looking up the rest from reference TRBV7-3 and TRBJ2-3 gives the full variable domain: GAGVSQTPSNKVTEKGKYVELRCDPISGHTALYWYRQSLGQGPEFLIYFQGTGAADDSGLPNDRFFAVRPEGSVSTLKIQRTERGDSAVYLCASSLIPSGSTDTQYFGPGTRLTVL.

V gene TRBV28 combines with J gene TRBJ1-1; TRBD1 might be the D (6 bases). The CDR3 length is 15 residues. Germline CDR1 reads MDHEN; CDR2 reads SYDVKM. The V gene lost 6 bases and the J gene lost 3 bases, with 17 bases spanning the gap. CDR3 region: CASRRGERGYTEAFF. In nucleotides, the CDR3 is TGTGCCAGCAGGAGAGGGGAGAGGGGGTACACTGAAGCTTTCTTT.

This clone appeared a few times. The chain combines TRBV19 with TRBJ2-7, with D possibly matching TRBD2 (5 bases). Germline values: CDR1 LNHDA, CDR2 SQIVND (reference sequence). The CDR3 consists of 13 residues. Trimming removed 9 bases at V and 0 bases at J, with 12 bases between. CDR3 region: CASSYEGSYEQYF. In DNA, the CDR3 is TGTGCCAGCTCATATGAGGGCTCCTACGAGCAGTACTTC.

The chain carries TRBV19 and TRBJ2-1, with a weak D call TRBD1 (6 bases). Trimming removed 3 bases at V and 8 bases at J, with 20 bases between. The CDR3 consists of 16 residues. The germline gives CDR1 LNHDA, CDR2 SQIVND (reference sequence). CDR3 sequence reads: CASSIGGGFLADEQFF. CDR3 nucleotide sequence: TGTGCCAGTAGTATTGGTGGGGGCTTTCTAGCCGATGAGCAGTTCTTC.

The CDR3 here is CASSLGDRDFYF. The DNA of the CDR3 is TGTGCCAGCAGCTTAGGGGACCGGGACTTTTACTTC. The chain has TRBV11-3 and TRBJ2-7; the D gene is possibly TRBD2 (6 bases). Germline assignment: CDR1 SGHNT and CDR2 YENEEA. The V end lost 1 base, the J end lost 13 bases, and 14 bases lay between the germline ends. The CDR3 runs 12 residues.

This clone occurred once. This chain joins TRBV7-3 and TRBJ2-5, with 11 bases aligning to TRBD2. The CDR3 extends over 15 amino acids. The germline V gene has CDR1 SGHTA and CDR2 FQGTGA. J was trimmed by 4 bases and V by 5 bases; bases with no gene match: 6. CDR3 loop: CASSPSGTSGETQYF. CDR3 DNA: TGTGCCAGCAGCCCCTCTGGGACTAGCGGAGAGACCCAGTACTTC.

This clone has just a few counts. The V gene is TRBV11-3, the J gene TRBJ2-2; 14 positions match TRBD2. The V gene's germline CDR1 is SGHNT and CDR2 YENEEA. The CDR3 consists of 16 residues. J was trimmed by 6 bases and V by 5 bases; bases with no gene match: 5. CDR3 nucleotide sequence: TGTGCCAGCAGCCAGGGACTAGCGGGAGCCTCCGGGGAGCTGTTTTTT. Translated, it gives CASSQGLAGASGELFF.

The J gene is TRBJ2-7, the V gene TRBV11-2; D may be TRBD2 (5 bases). The CDR3 is made up of 16 amino acids. The germline V gene has CDR1 SGHAT and CDR2 FQNNGV. V shed 5 bases and J shed 5 bases, with 22 bases lying between them. DNA of the CDR3: TGTGCCAGCAGCCGTAGAGTCGGGGAAGGACTGAACGAGCAGTACTTC. It codes for CASSRRVGEGLNEQYF.

The gene calls are TRBV5-1 and TRBJ2-5; 10 bases map to TRBD1. Germline CDR1 and CDR2: SGHRS and YFSETQ. This CDR3 contains 13 residues. Trimming took 3 bases from V and 4 from J; bases not matched to a gene: 0. The CDR3 reads CASSWTGGETQYF. The CDR3 DNA sequence: TGCGCCAGCAGCTGGACAGGGGGAGAGACCCAGTACTTC.

The chain employs TRBV7-2 and TRBJ1-1; tentatively, D is TRBD1 (6 bases). Trimming removed 6 bases at V and 1 base at J, with 15 bases between. There are 15 residues in the CDR3. Per germline, CDR1 SGHTA and CDR2 FQGNSA. The CDR3 reads CASSAPRGGNTEAFF. The CDR3 bases are TGTGCCAGCAGTGCCCCCAGGGGCGGGAACACTGAAGCTTTCTTT. Full variable domain (missing parts from reference TRBV7-2 and TRBJ1-1): GAGVSQSPSNKVTEKGKDVELRCDPISGHTALYWYRQSLGQGLEFLIYFQGNSAPDKSGLPSDRFSAERTGGSVSTLTIQRTQQEDSAVYLCASSAPRGGNTEAFFGQGTRLTVV.

The V gene is TRBV5-6, the J gene TRBJ1-3; the D gene is possibly TRBD1 (5 bases). Germline V gives CDR1 SGHDT, CDR2 YYEEEE. Trimming took 2 bases from V and 0 from J, leaving 9 bases between them. CDR3 length: 15 residues. The CDR3 here is CASSLNRLSGNTIYF. The DNA for the CDR3 is TGTGCCAGCAGCTTAAACAGGCTCTCTGGAAACACCATATATTTT. Filled out from reference TRBV5-6 and TRBJ1-3, the complete variable domain reads DAGVTQSPTHLIKTRGQQVTLRCSPKSGHDTVSWYQQALGQGPQFIFQYYEEEERQRGNFPDRFSGHQFPNYSSELNVNALLLGDSALYLCASSLNRLSGNTIYFGEGSWLTVV.